The clone carrying this T cell receptor beta chain was seen a few times. What it binds is not known. The entry originates in a study of blood T cells in healthy people across ages. About the research overall: Capturing about one barcoded beta molecule per two T cells was achieved by template switching.

V lost 5 bases to trimming and J lost 5 bases, with 8 bases between them. The germline V gene encodes CDR1 SGHTA and CDR2 FQGNSA. The CDR3 is 12 amino acids. It was with a sample-barcoded 5' primer and a J-beta primer mix that a second PCR of roughly 6 to 12 cycles was run. Per sample, CDR3-containing paired-end reads numbered at least 2.5 million. Each CDR3 protein is one row after TCRdb ran MiXCR on the 5' RACE reads. This table has some 1,500,000 distinct CDR3 sequences, less than 45% appearing once. Broader study findings: Samples with more naive T cells showed higher observed beta diversity.

V and J are TRBV7-2 and TRBJ2-3; unclear D gene. The clonotype comes from a woman aged 18-30 years in good health. Input material: blood. CDR3 region: CASSLSKDTQYF. The CDR3 coding sequence is TGTGCCAGCAGCCTGTCGAAAGATACGCAGTATTTT.